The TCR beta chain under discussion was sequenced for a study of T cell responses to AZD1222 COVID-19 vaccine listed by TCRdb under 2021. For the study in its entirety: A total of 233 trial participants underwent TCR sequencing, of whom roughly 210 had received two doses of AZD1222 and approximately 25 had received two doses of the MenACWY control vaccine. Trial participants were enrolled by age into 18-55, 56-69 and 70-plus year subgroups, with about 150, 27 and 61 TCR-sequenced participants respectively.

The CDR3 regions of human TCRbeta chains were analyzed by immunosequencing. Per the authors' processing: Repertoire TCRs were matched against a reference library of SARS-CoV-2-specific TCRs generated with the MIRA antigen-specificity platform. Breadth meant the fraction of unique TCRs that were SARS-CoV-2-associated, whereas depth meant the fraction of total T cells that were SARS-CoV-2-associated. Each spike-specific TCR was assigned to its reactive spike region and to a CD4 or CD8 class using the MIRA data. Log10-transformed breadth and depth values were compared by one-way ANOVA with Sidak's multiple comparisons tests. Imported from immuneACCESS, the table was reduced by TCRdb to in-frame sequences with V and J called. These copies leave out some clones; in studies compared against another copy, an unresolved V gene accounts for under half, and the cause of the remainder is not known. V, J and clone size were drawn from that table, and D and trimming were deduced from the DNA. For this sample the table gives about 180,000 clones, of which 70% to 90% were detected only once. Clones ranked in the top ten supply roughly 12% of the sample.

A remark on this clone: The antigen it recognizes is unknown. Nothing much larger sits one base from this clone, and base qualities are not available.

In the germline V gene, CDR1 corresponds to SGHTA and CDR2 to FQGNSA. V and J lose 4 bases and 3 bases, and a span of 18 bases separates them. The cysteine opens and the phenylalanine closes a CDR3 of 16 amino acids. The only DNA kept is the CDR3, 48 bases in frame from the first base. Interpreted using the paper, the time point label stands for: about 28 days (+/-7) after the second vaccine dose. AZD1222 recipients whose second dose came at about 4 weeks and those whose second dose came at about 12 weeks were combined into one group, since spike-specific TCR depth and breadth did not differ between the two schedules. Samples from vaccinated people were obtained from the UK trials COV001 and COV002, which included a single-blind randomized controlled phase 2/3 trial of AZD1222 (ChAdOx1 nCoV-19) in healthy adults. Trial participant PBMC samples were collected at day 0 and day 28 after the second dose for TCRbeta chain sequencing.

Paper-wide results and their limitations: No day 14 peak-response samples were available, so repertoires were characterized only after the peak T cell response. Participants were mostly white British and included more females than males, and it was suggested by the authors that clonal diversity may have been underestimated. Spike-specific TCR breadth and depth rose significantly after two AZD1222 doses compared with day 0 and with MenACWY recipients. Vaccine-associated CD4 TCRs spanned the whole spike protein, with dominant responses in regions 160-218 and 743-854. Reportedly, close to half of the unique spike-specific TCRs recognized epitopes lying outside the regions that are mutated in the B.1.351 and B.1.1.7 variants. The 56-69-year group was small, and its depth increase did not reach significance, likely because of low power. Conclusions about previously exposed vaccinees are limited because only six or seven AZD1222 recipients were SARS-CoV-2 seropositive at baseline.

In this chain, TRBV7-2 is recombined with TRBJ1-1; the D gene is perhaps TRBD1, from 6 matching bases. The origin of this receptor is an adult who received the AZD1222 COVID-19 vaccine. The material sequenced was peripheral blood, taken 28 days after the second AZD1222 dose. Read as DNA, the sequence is TGTGCCAGCAGCTCAAGATTACAGGGTCGGTACACTGAAGCTTTCTTT. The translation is CASSSRLQGRYTEAFF.